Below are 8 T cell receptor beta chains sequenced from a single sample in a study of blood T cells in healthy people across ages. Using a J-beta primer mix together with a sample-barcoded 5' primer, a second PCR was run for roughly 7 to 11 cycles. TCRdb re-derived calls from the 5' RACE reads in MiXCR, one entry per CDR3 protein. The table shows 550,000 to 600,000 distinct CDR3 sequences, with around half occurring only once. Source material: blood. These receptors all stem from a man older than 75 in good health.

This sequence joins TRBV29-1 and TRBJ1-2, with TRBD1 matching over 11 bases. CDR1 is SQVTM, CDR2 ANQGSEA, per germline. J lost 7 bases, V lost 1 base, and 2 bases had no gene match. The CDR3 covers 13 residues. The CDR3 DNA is TGCAGCGTTGAAGGGGGACAGGGGGGTGGCTACACCTTC. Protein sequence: CSVEGGQGGGYTF.

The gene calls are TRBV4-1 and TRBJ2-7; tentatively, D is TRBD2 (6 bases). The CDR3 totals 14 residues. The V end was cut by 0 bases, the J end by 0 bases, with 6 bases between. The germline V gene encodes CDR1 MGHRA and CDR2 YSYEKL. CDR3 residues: CASSQDGSSYEQYF. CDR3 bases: TGCGCCAGCAGCCAAGACGGGAGCTCCTACGAGCAGTACTTC.

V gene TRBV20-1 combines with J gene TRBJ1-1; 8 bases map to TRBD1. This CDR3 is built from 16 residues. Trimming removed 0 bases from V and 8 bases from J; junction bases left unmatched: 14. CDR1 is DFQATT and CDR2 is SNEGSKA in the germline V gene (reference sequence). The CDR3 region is CSARDPSGQASGEAFF. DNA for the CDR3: TGCAGTGCTAGAGATCCCTCGGGACAGGCATCGGGAGAAGCTTTCTTT.

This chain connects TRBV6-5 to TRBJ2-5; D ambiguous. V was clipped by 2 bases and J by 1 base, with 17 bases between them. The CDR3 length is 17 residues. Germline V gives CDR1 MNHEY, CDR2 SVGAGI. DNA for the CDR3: TGTGCCAGCAGTTACCGACTTGGGCCGGGCCTCCAAGAGACCCAGTACTTC. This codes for CASSYRLGPGLQETQYF.

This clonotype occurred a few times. The CDR3 DNA reads TGTGCCTGGAGCTCGGACGGCAACTATGGCTACACCTTC. Translating it yields CAWSSDGNYGYTF. This chain uses TRBV30 with TRBJ1-2, with no clear D. V was trimmed by 3 bases and J by 2 bases, leaving 10 bases between them. Germline CDR1 reads GTSNPN; CDR2 reads SVGIG (reference sequence). CDR3 length: 13 residues.

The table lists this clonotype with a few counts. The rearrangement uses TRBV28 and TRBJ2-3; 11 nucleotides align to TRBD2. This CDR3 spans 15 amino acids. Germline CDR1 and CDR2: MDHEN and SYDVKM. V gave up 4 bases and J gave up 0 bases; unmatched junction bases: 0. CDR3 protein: CASSWTSGSTDTQYF. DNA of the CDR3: TGTGCCAGCAGTTGGACTAGCGGGAGCACAGATACGCAGTATTTT.

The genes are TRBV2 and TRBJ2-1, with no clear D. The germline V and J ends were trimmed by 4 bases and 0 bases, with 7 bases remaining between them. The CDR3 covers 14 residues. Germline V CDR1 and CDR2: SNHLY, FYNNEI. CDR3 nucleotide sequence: TGTGCCAGCAGTGCTAGGACCTCCTACAATGAGCAGTTCTTC. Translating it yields CASSARTSYNEQFF. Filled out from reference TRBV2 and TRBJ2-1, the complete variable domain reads EPEVTQTPSHQVTQMGQEVILRCVPISNHLYFYWYRQILGQKVEFLVSFYNNEISEKSEIFDDQFSVERPDGSNFTLKIRSTKLEDSAMYFCASSARTSYNEQFFGPGTRLTVL.

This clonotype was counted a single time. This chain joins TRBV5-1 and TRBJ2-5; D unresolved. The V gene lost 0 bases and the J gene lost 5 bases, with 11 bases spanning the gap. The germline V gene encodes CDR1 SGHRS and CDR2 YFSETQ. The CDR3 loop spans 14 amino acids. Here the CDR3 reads CASSLATDGETQYF. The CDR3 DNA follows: TGCGCCAGCAGCTTGGCTACGGACGGGGAGACCCAGTACTTC.